The 26 T cell receptor beta chains below all came from one sample that was sequenced in a study of tissue T cells after allogeneic stem cell transplantation. The time point was: mouse harvest day 7 after allogeneic transplant. Mouse grafts combined 10^7 T-cell-depleted bone marrow cells with 10^6 splenic CD5+ T cells. Libraries were prepared by immunoSEQ multiplex PCR; TCRdb keeps only in-frame clonotypes and omits some of them. The data show about 6,900 clones, around 50% seen once. Material: gut tissue. The receptors come from a female BALB/c mouse given C57BL/6 T cells with graft-versus-host disease after an allogeneic hematopoietic cell transplant.

With respect to this clone: The germline and genes are mouse ones. The CDR3 end falls 1 residue outside the read, so it is completed with the germline J gene. This chain joins TRBV15 and TRBJ1-1, with D possibly matching TRBD1 (6 bases). Per germline, CDR1 SGHND and CDR2 FRSKSL. Trimming took 3 bases from V and 4 from J, leaving 15 bases between them. The CDR3 extends over 15 amino acids. CDR3 DNA, as far as it was read: TGTGCCAGCAGTTTTTCGGGGGCGAGGAGCACAGAAGTCTTC. It is translated as CASSFSGARSTEVF. The full CDR3 is CASSFSGARSTEVFF. Looking up the rest from reference TRBV15 and TRBJ1-1 gives the full variable domain: DAGVTQTPRHEVAEKGQTIILKCEPVSGHNDLFWYRQTKIQGLELLSYFRSKSLMEDGGAFKDRFKAEMLNSSFSTLKIQPTEPKDSAVYLCASSFSGARSTEVFFGKGTRLTVV.

This clone was observed a few times. Gene labels here are mouse ones. The read terminates 1 residue ahead of where the CDR3 ends, so the germline J gene completes it. The chain joins TRBV3 to TRBJ2-2, with D uncertain. Germline CDR1 and CDR2: SNHLY and FYNGKV (reference sequence). The V and J ends lost 4 bases and 2 bases respectively, with 2 bases between them. This CDR3 region has 12 residues. CDR3 bases read: TGTGCCAGCAGCTCCAACACCGGGCAGCTCTAC. As protein: CASSSNTGQLY. The whole CDR3 protein is CASSSNTGQLYF.

As concerns this clone: Gene names are the mouse ones. Read data end 1 residue before the CDR3 end; the end is taken from the germline J gene. The chain is built from TRBV3 and TRBJ1-4; D not certain. The germline V gene has CDR1 SNHLY and CDR2 FYNGKV (reference sequence). V shed 2 bases and J shed 2 bases, with 9 bases lying between them. The CDR3 runs 15 residues. The CDR3 protein is CASSLRLGSNERLFF. The covered CDR3 bases are TGTGCCAGCAGCTTACGACTGGGCTCCAACGAAAGATTATTT.

The sample holds a few counts of this clone. The genes and germline here are from mouse. Read data end 1 residue before the CDR3 end; the end is taken from the germline J gene. The V gene is TRBV31, the J gene TRBJ2-5, with 8 bases fitting TRBD2. In germline, CDR1 is GKSSPN, CDR2 SITVG. J gave up 3 bases and V 1 base, and 3 bases lay outside the gene matches. The CDR3 contains 14 residues. Incomplete CDR3 DNA: TGTGCCTGGAGTCCCCGGACTGGGCAAGACACCCAGTAC. This sequence encodes CAWSPRTGQDTQY. The whole CDR3 sequence reads CAWSPRTGQDTQYF.

A remark on this clone: All gene names here are mouse names. The read falls 1 residue short of the CDR3 end, and the missing part is taken from the germline J gene. The rearrangement links TRBV15 to TRBJ2-1; TRBD1 matches 9 bases. Trimming removed 6 bases from V and 2 bases from J; junction bases left unmatched: 2. The germline V gene has CDR1 SGHND and CDR2 FRSKSL. There are 14 residues in the CDR3. The CDR3 DNA, read in part, is TGTGCCAGCAGGACAGGGGGTTACTATGCTGAGCAGTTC. It codes for CASRTGGYYAEQF. The whole CDR3 protein reads CASRTGGYYAEQFF.

Of note for this clone: Gene names follow the mouse nomenclature. CDR3 loop: CASSLPGKDTQYF. Incomplete CDR3 DNA: TGTGCCAGCAGCTTACCAGGGAAAGACACCCAGTAC. The chain employs TRBV3 and TRBJ2-5, with TRBD1 as a possible D gene (5 bases). The read terminates 1 residue before the CDR3 end, so the remaining end is supplied by the germline J gene. CDR3 size: 13 residues. Germline assignment: CDR1 SNHLY and CDR2 FYNGKV (reference sequence). V gave up 2 bases and J gave up 4 bases, with 7 bases separating them.

This clone came up a few times. Any gene name here is a mouse gene name. Read coverage stops 1 residue before the CDR3 terminus; the germline J gene supplies the remainder. The genes are TRBV26 and TRBJ1-6, with D uncertain. TRBJ1-6 is placed among ORFs of uncertain function. The CDR3 loop spans 14 amino acids. V was shortened by 0 bases and J by 3 bases, with 3 bases between the two germline ends. Germline values: CDR1 KGHPV, CDR2 FQNQEV (reference sequence). The chain's CDR3 is CASSLSGYNSPLYF. The covered CDR3 bases are TGTGCCAGCAGTCTGTCCGGCTATAATTCGCCCCTCTAC.

Of note for this clone: Gene names and germline refer to mouse. The DNA ends 1 residue before the CDR3 does, and the rest of the CDR3 is filled in from the germline J gene. This chain links TRBV20 with TRBJ2-4, with D tentatively TRBD1 (6 bases). This CDR3 is built from 14 residues. Per germline, CDR1 GFQATS and CDR2 STVNSAI. With 0 bases removed from V and 3 bases from J, the gap between germline ends came to 10 bases. The CDR3 sequence is CGAREQGRQNTLYF. The CDR3 DNA, read in part, is TGTGGTGCTAGGGAACAGGGAAGACAAAACACCTTGTAC. Supplemented by reference TRBV20 and TRBJ2-4, the full variable domain reads GALVYQYPRRTICKSGTSMRMECQAVGFQATSVAWYRQSPQKTFELIALSTVNSAIKYEQNFTQEKFPISHPNLSFSSMTVLNAYLEDRGLYLCGAREQGRQNTLYFGAGTRLSVL.

Regarding this clone: Any gene name here is a mouse gene name. The CDR3 goes on 1 residue after the read ends, and that part is filled in from the germline J gene. The rearrangement joins TRBV16 to TRBJ1-1, with 7 bases identical to TRBD1. This CDR3 spans 13 amino acids. Germline CDR1 and CDR2: SGHSA and FRNQAP. With 5 bases clipped from V and 4 bases from J, the junction kept 4 bases outside the gene matches. The CDR3 is CASSRQGGTEVFF. The CDR3 bases that were read are TGTGCAAGCAGCCGACAGGGAGGCACAGAAGTCTTC.

A word on this clone: Germline and genes here are mouse. The observed sequence ends 1 residue before the CDR3 terminus, with the missing tail filled in from the germline J gene. This chain links TRBV26 with TRBJ1-1; D gene unclear. The CDR3 is 14 amino acids. The V end lost 1 base, the J end lost 0 bases, and 6 bases lay between the germline ends. CDR1 and CDR2 from the germline V gene are KGHPV and FQNQEV (reference sequence). The sequenced part of the CDR3 DNA is TGTGCCAGCAGTCTGTTATATGCAAACACAGAAGTCTTC. It codes for CASSLLYANTEVF. The whole CDR3 region reads CASSLLYANTEVFF.

On this clone: The genes are named according to mouse. The sequenced CDR3 bases are TGTGCCAGCAGTTTACGGGGGGCAAGTCAAAACACCTTGTAC. Its protein product is CASSLRGASQNTLY. The whole CDR3 sequence reads CASSLRGASQNTLYF. This rearrangement joins TRBV14 to TRBJ2-4; D perhaps matches TRBD2 (7 bases). The read stops 1 residue short of the end of the CDR3; the missing end is completed from the germline J gene. Germline V gene sequence: CDR1 SGHDT, CDR2 FRDEAV. Trimming removed 2 bases at V and 0 bases at J, with 10 bases between. The CDR3 runs 15 residues.

As for this clone: Gene names and germline refer to mouse. Read sequence stops 1 residue before the CDR3 end, and the germline J gene provides the missing end. This chain links TRBV23 with TRBJ1-5; TRBD1, the table's D call, lacks a check against the DNA. CDR1 and CDR2 (germline): KGHTA, FQNQQP. This CDR3 region has 15 residues. CDR3 DNA, as far as it was read: TGCTCCAGCAGTCAATCCGGACAAAACAACCAGGCTCCGCTT. Its protein is CSSSQSGQNNQAPL. The whole CDR3 region reads CSSSQSGQNNQAPLF. Combining the CDR3 with reference TRBV23 and TRBJ1-5 gives the whole variable domain DAAVTQKPRYLIKMKGQEAEMKCIPEKGHTAVFWYQQKQSKELKFLIYFQNQQPLDQIDMVKERFSAVCPSSSLCSLGIRTCEAEDSALYLCSSSQSGQNNQAPLFGEGTRLSVL.

In regard to this clone: Mouse names are used for the genes. The CDR3 end lies 1 residue beyond the end of the read and is filled in from the germline J gene. The J gene is TRBJ2-3, the V gene TRBV23. Germline V gene sequence: CDR1 KGHTA, CDR2 FQNQQP. The CDR3 sequence is 14 residues long. The DNA read from the CDR3 is TGCTCCAGCAGTCAATTGGGAAGTGCAGAAACGCTGTAT. Protein product: CSSSQLGSAETLY. The whole CDR3 sequence reads CSSSQLGSAETLYF.

This clone came up once. Germline and genes here are mouse. The CDR3 extends 1 residue past the end of the read, so its final part is completed from the germline J gene. The chain is built from TRBV26 and TRBJ2-3; 11 bases map to TRBD1. The CDR3 loop spans 16 amino acids. The trim removed 5 bases at V and 0 bases at J, leaving 4 bases unmatched. The germline gives CDR1 KGHPV, CDR2 FQNQEV (reference sequence). This CDR3 is CASSSRTGGSAETLYF. The covered CDR3 bases are TGTGCCAGCAGTTCCCGGACAGGGGGCAGTGCAGAAACGCTGTAT.

This clone came up a few times. Gene and germline names: mouse. The read comes to an end 1 residue before the CDR3 does, leaving the germline J gene to fill in the end. The genes are TRBV15 and TRBJ2-7, with a tentative D call TRBD1 (7 bases). V was clipped by 4 bases and J by 1 base, with 8 bases between them. The CDR3 runs 13 residues. Germline lookup yields CDR1 SGHND and CDR2 FRSKSL. Here the CDR3 reads CASSSGGSYEQYF. The covered CDR3 bases are TGTGCCAGCAGTTCAGGGGGGTCCTATGAACAGTAC.

This clone has more than one count but fewer than ten. Germline and genes here are mouse. The CDR3 goes on 1 residue after the read ends, and that part is filled in from the germline J gene. V is TRBV16 and J is TRBJ2-7, with D hard to call. In germline, CDR1 is SGHSA, CDR2 FRNQAP. This CDR3 region has 12 residues. Trimming cost V 0 bases and J 4 bases, with 4 bases left between them. CDR3 DNA (partial): TGTGCAAGCAGCTTAGAGCTGTATGAACAGTAC. As protein: CASSLELYEQY. Given in full, the CDR3 is CASSLELYEQYF.

This clone was observed a few times. All gene names here are mouse names. CDR3 amino acids: CASSFTGIDSDYTF. The sequenced CDR3 bases are TGTGCAAGCAGCTTTACAGGGATCGACTCCGACTACACC. V usage is TRBV16 and J usage is TRBJ1-2; perhaps TRBD1 as D (6 bases). The read stops 1 residue short of the end of the CDR3; the missing end is completed from the germline J gene. The CDR3 covers 14 residues. From germline, CDR1 is SGHSA and CDR2 FRNQAP. V dropped 3 bases and J dropped 3 bases, with 11 bases sitting between them. Based on the CDR3 plus reference TRBV16 and TRBJ1-2, the full variable domain is NAGVIQTPRHKVTGKGQEATLWCEPISGHSAVFWYRQTIVQGLEFLTYFRNQAPIDDSGMPKERFSAQMPNQSHSTLKIQSTQPQDSAVYLCASSFTGIDSDYTFGSGTRLLVI.

As concerns this clone: Any gene name here is a mouse gene name. The read ends 1 residue early relative to the CDR3; the germline J gene fills the gap. This chain joins TRBV14 and TRBJ2-2; D ambiguous. The V gene's germline CDR1 is SGHDT and CDR2 FRDEAV. This CDR3 region has 13 residues. Trimming left V 0 bases short and J 4 bases short, with 4 bases between. The DNA read from the CDR3 is TGTGCCAGCAGTTTCTCCGGCACCGGGCAGCTCTAC. This sequence encodes CASSFSGTGQLY. The whole CDR3 is CASSFSGTGQLYF.

This clone is labeled large. Gene names follow the mouse nomenclature. The read ends 1 residue early relative to the CDR3; the germline J gene fills the gap. V usage is TRBV3 and J usage is TRBJ2-7, with 11 bases aligning to TRBD1. V lost 4 bases to trimming and J lost 6 bases; unmatched junction nucleotides: 5. Germline lookup yields CDR1 SNHLY and CDR2 FYNGKV (reference sequence). The CDR3 totals 14 residues. The sequenced part of the CDR3 DNA is TGTGCCAGCAGCTCGGACAGGGGGCGATTTGAACAGTAC. Translation: CASSSDRGRFEQY. The whole CDR3 protein is CASSSDRGRFEQYF.

Notes on this clone: The genes and germline here are from mouse. Read sequence stops 1 residue before the CDR3 end, and the germline J gene provides the missing end. The chain carries TRBV26 and TRBJ1-3, with D perhaps matching TRBD1 (6 bases). Germline V gene lookup returns CDR1 KGHPV and CDR2 FQNQEV (reference sequence). Trimming removed 3 bases from V and 0 bases from J, with 6 bases in between. The CDR3 runs 14 residues. Partial CDR3 DNA: TGTGCCAGCAGTCTACAGGGTTCTGGAAATACGCTCTAT. Its translation is CASSLQGSGNTLY. The complete CDR3 protein is CASSLQGSGNTLYF.

About this clone: All gene names here are mouse names. The CDR3 end is not reached by the read, which stops 1 residue before it; the germline J gene fills it in. The chain uses TRBV1 and TRBJ1-5, with D uncertain. V was shortened by 4 bases and J by 1 base, with 5 bases between the two germline ends. CDR1 NSQYPW and CDR2 LRSPGD come from the germline V gene (reference sequence). The CDR3 has 13 residues. CDR3 bases read: TGCACCTGCAGTGTCCAAAACAACCAGGCTCCGCTT. Its protein product is CTCSVQNNQAPL. The full CDR3 reads CTCSVQNNQAPLF.

This clone was recorded only once. The gene names given are mouse names. The sequenced fragment ends 1 residue before the CDR3 boundary, so the rest is inferred from the germline J gene. The chain couples TRBV3 to TRBJ2-5; TRBD2 matches 8 bases. This CDR3 is built from 13 residues. Per the germline V gene, CDR1 is SNHLY and CDR2 is FYNGKV (reference sequence). Losses at the gene ends were 5 bases for V and 6 bases for J; bases not matched to a gene: 4. The CDR3 bases that were read are TGTGCCAGCAGCAGACTGGGGACGGACACCCAGTAC. Protein sequence: CASSRLGTDTQY. Given in full, the CDR3 is CASSRLGTDTQYF.

Note on this clone: Gene names and germline refer to mouse. The CDR3 end falls 1 residue outside the read, so it is completed with the germline J gene. The V call is TRBV23, the J call TRBJ2-7; TRBD2, the D gene given by the table, was not confirmed from the DNA. The germline CDR1 and CDR2 sequences are KGHTA and FQNQQP. There are 15 residues in the CDR3. Incomplete CDR3 DNA: TGCTCCAGCAGCGGACTGGGGGGGGACTCCTATGAACAGTAC. Translated, it gives CSSSGLGGDSYEQY. The whole CDR3 sequence reads CSSSGLGGDSYEQYF.

A remark on this clone: Gene names are mouse gene names. From the germline J gene comes the end of the CDR3, since the read stops 1 residue before it. The rearrangement links TRBV16 to TRBJ2-1; a possible D gene is TRBD2 (7 bases). The CDR3 extends over 15 amino acids. V was cut by 1 base and J by 6 bases, with 13 bases left in between. In germline, CDR1 is SGHSA, CDR2 FRNQAP. The CDR3 sequence is CASSLGGGEGAEQFF. CDR3 DNA, as far as it was read: TGTGCAAGCAGCTTAGGAGGGGGGGAGGGTGCTGAGCAGTTC.

With regard to this clone: The genes are named according to mouse. This chain's CDR3 is CASSLYWSSQNTLYF. The covered CDR3 bases are TGTGCCAGCAGTCTGTACTGGTCTAGTCAAAACACCTTGTAC. V usage is TRBV24 and J usage is TRBJ2-4; no firm D call. The read finishes 1 residue shy of the CDR3 end, and the germline J gene is used to complete it. The CDR3 is 15 amino acids. Trimming removed 0 bases from V and 0 bases from J, with 7 bases in between. CDR1 and CDR2 from the germline V gene are KGHTA and FRNEEI.

About this clone: Genes and germline come from the mouse. The read is 1 residue too short to cover the CDR3 end, so that end is filled in from the germline J gene. V gene TRBV26 combines with J gene TRBJ1-6; D is unclear. TRBJ1-6 is designated an ORF whose function remains uncertain. Trimming shortened V by 2 bases and J by 6 bases, and 2 bases separated the two germline ends. Per the germline V gene, CDR1 is KGHPV and CDR2 is FQNQEV (reference sequence). This CDR3 region has 12 residues. Here the CDR3 reads CASSLGNSPLYF. The part of the CDR3 DNA that was read is TGTGCCAGCAGTCTGGGTAATTCGCCCCTCTAC.